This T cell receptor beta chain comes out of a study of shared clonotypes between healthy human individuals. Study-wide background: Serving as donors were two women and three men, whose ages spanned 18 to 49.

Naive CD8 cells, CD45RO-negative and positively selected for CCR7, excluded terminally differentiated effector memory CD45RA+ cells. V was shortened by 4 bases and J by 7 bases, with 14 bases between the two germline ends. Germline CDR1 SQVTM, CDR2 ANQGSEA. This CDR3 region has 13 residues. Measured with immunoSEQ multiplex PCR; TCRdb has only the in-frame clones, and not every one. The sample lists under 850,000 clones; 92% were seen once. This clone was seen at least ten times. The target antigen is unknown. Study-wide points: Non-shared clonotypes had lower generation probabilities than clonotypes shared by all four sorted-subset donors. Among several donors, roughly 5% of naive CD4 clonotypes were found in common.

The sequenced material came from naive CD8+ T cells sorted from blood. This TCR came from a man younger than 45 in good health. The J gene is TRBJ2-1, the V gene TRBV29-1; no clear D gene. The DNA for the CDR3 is TGCAGCGTTGTGCTTCTTCTCGGGAATGAGCAGTTCTTC. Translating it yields CSVVLLLGNEQFF.